A single sample is the source of the 28 T cell receptor beta chains below, sequenced in a study of CXCR3-negative and CXCR3-positive naive CD8 T cells (dated by TCRdb to between 2018 and 2021). Broader findings and caveats from the paper: Compared with CXCR3-negative naive cells, CXCR3-positive naive cells had TRB CDR3s with higher hydrophobicity (lower Kidera factor 4), lower energy, and higher strength and volume indices.

Sequencing used a NextSeq 550. The Human TCR Profiling Kit (MiLaboratory) was used to make UMI-labeled 5' RACE TRB cDNA libraries. TCRdb reprocessed the reads, so every CDR3 protein sequence counts as one entry and DNA is not shown. This sample's listing comprises 55,000 to 70,000 distinct CDR3 sequences. Under 0.55% of the sample goes to the ten largest clones. Their recognized antigens are unknown. The sequencing sample was made of naive CXCR3+ CD8+ T cells from blood. The meaning of the sample's cell subset or site label: CD45RO-CCR7+CD27+CD95- naive CD8+ T cells expressing CXCR3 (TNR3+). The receptors come from a human donor in good health. Some clones in this sample may be carry-over from other donors' samples.

The chain recombines TRBV12-3 or TRBV12-4 with TRBJ2-7; the D call of TRBD1 rests on TCRdb alone, since no DNA is present to check it. The CDR3 covers 13 residues. Here the CDR3 reads CASRSAGSYEQYF.

V is TRBV28 and J is TRBJ1-1; TCRdb's D gene call, TRBD1, goes unchecked for lack of DNA. Germline CDR1 MDHEN, CDR2 SYDVKM. The CDR3 is 14 amino acids. CDR3 sequence: CASTLTGESTEAFF.

The chain combines TRBV28 with TRBJ2-7; TCRdb designates TRBD2, a call that cannot be tested without DNA. The CDR3 is 15 residues long. CDR1 is MDHEN and CDR2 is SYDVKM in the germline V gene. CDR3 region: CASSFGVAGGNEQYF.

This clonotype is identified as medium-sized from frequency. The chain combines TRBV27 with TRBJ2-1; as DNA is missing, the TRBD1 call by TCRdb cannot be tested. The CDR3 sequence is 15 residues long. Germline values: CDR1 MNHEY, CDR2 SMNVEV (reference sequence). CDR3 sequence: CASRLPGQGYNEQFF.

This chain joins TRBV7-3 and TRBJ1-5; TCRdb reports TRBD1, a call that lacks DNA to check it against. Per germline, CDR1 SGHTA and CDR2 FQGTGA. CDR3 length: 15 amino acids. This CDR3 reads CASRPGQYSNQPQHF.

This rearrangement joins TRBV2 to TRBJ2-5; there is no DNA to check the TCRdb D call of TRBD1. The CDR3 has 13 amino acids. The V gene's germline CDR1 is SNHLY and CDR2 FYNNEI. The CDR3 is CASSGTVSETQYF.

The chain links TRBV4-3 to TRBJ1-6; TCRdb names TRBD1, which stays unverified in the absence of DNA. Germline V gene lookup returns CDR1 LGHNA and CDR2 YSLEER. The CDR3 totals 18 residues. CDR3 sequence reads: CASSQDDGQGLGNSPLHF.

The chain carries TRBV29-1 and TRBJ2-2; TCRdb's assignment of TRBD2 cannot be checked, as there is no DNA. This CDR3 is 17 amino acids long. The germline V gene has CDR1 SQVTM and CDR2 ANQGSEA. The CDR3 loop is CSVIPAGGGPGTGELFF.

The V and J genes are TRBV12-3 or TRBV12-4 and TRBJ1-5; TCRdb's assignment of TRBD1 cannot be checked, as there is no DNA. The CDR3 contains 15 residues. CDR3 region: CASSSPGQGDQPQHF.

J is TRBJ1-6 and V is TRBV28. Germline V gives CDR1 MDHEN, CDR2 SYDVKM. The CDR3 is 16 residues long. The CDR3 loop is CASSFPGSSYNSPLHF.

The chain links TRBV13 to TRBJ2-7; TCRdb designates TRBD1, a call that cannot be tested without DNA. Germline V gene lookup returns CDR1 PRHDT and CDR2 FYEKMQ (reference sequence). This CDR3 region has 15 residues. The chain's CDR3 is CASRTTGTGSYEQYF.

The V gene is TRBV13, the J gene TRBJ1-1; TCRdb designates TRBD1, a call that cannot be tested without DNA. Germline values: CDR1 PRHDT, CDR2 FYEKMQ (reference sequence). This CDR3 region has 15 residues. The CDR3 protein is CASSLAGQVNTEAFF.

This chain connects TRBV4-3 to TRBJ2-1; checking the TCRdb D call of TRBD1 is not possible without DNA. CDR1 and CDR2 from the germline V gene are LGHNA and YSLEER. The CDR3 is 16 amino acids. The CDR3 here is CASSQDRDSSYNEQFF.

CDR3 in amino acids: CASSQTGPTYGYTF. The chain recombines TRBV6-6 with TRBJ1-2; TCRdb picks TRBD1, but there is no DNA to check that call. The germline V gene encodes CDR1 MNHNY and CDR2 SVGAGI (reference sequence). The CDR3 is 14 residues long.

The V gene is TRBV6-5, the J gene TRBJ1-1. This CDR3 has 14 amino acids. The germline V gene has CDR1 MNHEY and CDR2 SVGAGI. CDR3 sequence reads: CASSYSPVNTEAFF.

The CDR3 is CASSFVPSGSFNIQYF. The V call is TRBV12-3 or TRBV12-4, the J call TRBJ2-4; checking the TCRdb D call of TRBD2 is not possible without DNA. The CDR3 sequence is 16 residues long.

The V gene is TRBV7-9, the J gene TRBJ2-7; the D call from TCRdb, TRBD1, cannot be confirmed without DNA. Germline CDR1 SEHNR, CDR2 FQNEAQ (reference sequence). The CDR3 covers 14 residues. CDR3 sequence reads: CASSPPTGDYEQYF.

J is TRBJ2-7 and V is TRBV7-9; TCRdb picks TRBD1, but there is no DNA to check that call. Per the germline V gene, CDR1 is SEHNR and CDR2 is FQNEAQ (reference sequence). The CDR3 extends over 15 amino acids. The CDR3 loop is CASSFTGLLSYEQYF.

This chain uses TRBV27 with TRBJ1-6; absent DNA, TCRdb's TRBD1 call cannot be checked. The CDR3 has 14 residues. Per germline, CDR1 MNHEY and CDR2 SMNVEV (reference sequence). This chain's CDR3 is CASSFSGGNSPLHF.

The J gene is TRBJ2-1, the V gene TRBV6-4. Germline V gene sequence: CDR1 MRHNA, CDR2 SNTAGT. This CDR3 has 13 amino acids. The CDR3: CASSENNYNEQFF.

This clonotype shows up as medium-sized by frequency. This rearrangement joins TRBV7-8 to TRBJ1-1. This CDR3 has 13 residues. In germline, CDR1 is SGHVS, CDR2 FQNEAQ. This CDR3 reads CASISNGNTEAFF.

The chain uses TRBV10-3 and TRBJ2-6; TCRdb gives TRBD1 as the D gene, but with no DNA this cannot be confirmed. CDR1 is ENHRY, CDR2 SYGVKD, per germline. There are 18 residues in the CDR3. This chain's CDR3 is CATISDRGLYSGANVLTF.

This rearrangement joins TRBV15 to TRBJ2-7; TCRdb's D call of TRBD1 is untestable without DNA. CDR1 is LNHNV, CDR2 YYDKDF, per germline (reference sequence). The CDR3 covers 16 residues. CDR3 sequence reads: CATSREGDSETYEQYF.

V usage is TRBV6-1 and J usage is TRBJ2-5. The CDR3 spans 15 residues. Germline V CDR1 and CDR2: MNHNS, SASEGT. CDR3 sequence: CASSEGWVFEETQYF.

The J gene is TRBJ2-5, the V gene TRBV28; TCRdb selects TRBD1, and the lack of DNA leaves this call unchecked. Germline loops: CDR1 MDHEN, CDR2 SYDVKM. The CDR3 covers 14 residues. This CDR3 is CASSWQVGGETQYF.

The chain carries TRBV14 and TRBJ1-2. From germline, CDR1 is SGHDN and CDR2 FVKESK. This CDR3 spans 13 amino acids. The chain's CDR3 is CASSQMNGYGYTF.

J is TRBJ2-7 and V is TRBV12-3 or TRBV12-4; TCRdb lists TRBD1, though no DNA is available to test this call. The CDR3 is 13 amino acids. The CDR3 sequence: CASRSGQGYEQYF.

The V call is TRBV20-1, the J call TRBJ2-1; the D call of TRBD1 rests on TCRdb alone, since no DNA is present to check it. Germline V gene lookup returns CDR1 DFQATT and CDR2 SNEGSKA (reference sequence). This CDR3 has 15 amino acids. CDR3 region: CSARDRDSSYNEQFF.